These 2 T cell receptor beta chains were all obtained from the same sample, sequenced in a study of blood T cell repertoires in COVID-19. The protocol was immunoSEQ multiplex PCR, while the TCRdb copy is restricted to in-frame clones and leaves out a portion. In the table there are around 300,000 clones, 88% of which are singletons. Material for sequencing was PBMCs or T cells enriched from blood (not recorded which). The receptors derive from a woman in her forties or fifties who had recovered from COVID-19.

The CDR3 DNA reads as TGTGCCAGCAGCCAAGGGTCCAGGGTGAATACGCAGTATTTT. It is translated as CASSQGSRVNTQYF. The rearrangement links TRBV14 to TRBJ2-3, with a weak D call TRBD1 (5 bases). V was shortened by 1 base and J by 7 bases, with 12 bases between the two germline ends. Germline CDR1 SGHDN, CDR2 FVKESK. CDR3 length: 14 residues.

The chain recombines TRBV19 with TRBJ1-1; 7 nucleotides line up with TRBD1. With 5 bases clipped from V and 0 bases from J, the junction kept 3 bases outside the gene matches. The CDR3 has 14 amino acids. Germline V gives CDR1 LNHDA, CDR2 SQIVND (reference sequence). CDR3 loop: CASSRGQLNTEAFF. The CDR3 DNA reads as TGTGCCAGTAGTCGGGGACAGCTGAACACTGAAGCTTTCTTT.